Listed below are T cell receptor beta chains from one sample, sequenced in a study of Graves' ophthalmopathy and Graves' hyperthyroidism. One entry per CDR3 protein results from TCRdb running MiXCR on the multiplex PCR reads. The sample consists of roughly 50,000 distinct CDR3 sequences, roughly 52% of them appearing once. Sequenced material: peripheral blood. These receptors were taken from an adult man with Graves' ophthalmopathy. Each CDR3 is given without its conserved first and last residue. Fields, in order: V gene, J gene, CDR3 protein.

v_gene: TRBV7-2; j_gene: TRBJ2-7; CDR3aa: ASSLSPVYEQY
v_gene: TRBV2; j_gene: TRBJ2-3; CDR3aa: ASSDTIGGRATDTQY
v_gene: TRBV10-2; j_gene: TRBJ1-5; CDR3aa: ASSVARVSNQPQH
v_gene: TRBV20-1; j_gene: TRBJ1-5; CDR3aa: SARPGHWMYSNQPQH
v_gene: TRBV25-1; j_gene: TRBJ2-7; CDR3aa: ASRTQGGYSYEQY
v_gene: TRBV19; j_gene: TRBJ1-4; CDR3aa: ASSIPRDSGEKLF
v_gene: TRBV12-3/TRBV12-4; j_gene: TRBJ2-7; CDR3aa: ASSLETAYEQY
v_gene: TRBV2; j_gene: TRBJ2-7; CDR3aa: ASRFYEQY
v_gene: TRBV20-1; j_gene: TRBJ2-7; CDR3aa: SARDVAGGSYEQY
v_gene: TRBV9; j_gene: TRBJ2-5; CDR3aa: ASSAQTGVETQY
v_gene: TRBV20-1; j_gene: TRBJ1-6; CDR3aa: SASQQSRSSSPLH
v_gene: TRBV20-1; j_gene: TRBJ2-3; CDR3aa: SASSSRGSTDRQY
v_gene: TRBV6-1; j_gene: TRBJ1-5; CDR3aa: ASSEGGGNFNQPQH
v_gene: TRBV5-1; j_gene: TRBJ1-2; CDR3aa: ASSLGGLNYGYT
v_gene: TRBV20-1; j_gene: TRBJ2-1; CDR3aa: SAMDRGHNEQF
v_gene: TRBV7-2; j_gene: TRBJ2-7; CDR3aa: ASSLVGLPGTYEQY
v_gene: TRBV14; j_gene: TRBJ2-2; CDR3aa: ASSTSGTSGRTGELF
v_gene: TRBV7-9; j_gene: TRBJ2-7; CDR3aa: ASSDESYEQY
v_gene: TRBV7-9; j_gene: TRBJ2-7; CDR3aa: ASSFPRTGPARQY
v_gene: TRBV2; j_gene: TRBJ2-2; CDR3aa: ASKTSVQAGELF
v_gene: TRBV7-9; j_gene: TRBJ1-1; CDR3aa: ASSFPSGVNTEAF
v_gene: TRBV25-1; j_gene: TRBJ1-1; CDR3aa: ASSRLAGAGIEAF
v_gene: TRBV5-5; j_gene: TRBJ2-1; CDR3aa: ASRGTSGRYSEQF
v_gene: TRBV7-9; j_gene: TRBJ1-2; CDR3aa: ASSLAGAYGYT
v_gene: TRBV11-2; j_gene: TRBJ2-1; CDR3aa: ASSLGDGNEQF
v_gene: TRBV7-4; j_gene: TRBJ2-5; CDR3aa: ASSLMGQGETQY
v_gene: TRBV5-1; j_gene: TRBJ1-2; CDR3aa: ASSPGQDLYGYT
v_gene: TRBV28; j_gene: TRBJ2-2; CDR3aa: ASIPRDYRLYDTGELF
v_gene: TRBV19; j_gene: TRBJ1-1; CDR3aa: ASRGAGVTEAF
v_gene: TRBV20-1; j_gene: TRBJ2-7; CDR3aa: SARGRVDEQY
v_gene: TRBV19; j_gene: TRBJ1-6; CDR3aa: ASSISRAASPLH
v_gene: TRBV4-2; j_gene: TRBJ2-3; CDR3aa: ASSQEEQNTQY
v_gene: TRBV7-7; j_gene: TRBJ2-1; CDR3aa: ASSLRPGGPIDEQF
v_gene: TRBV25-1; j_gene: TRBJ1-2; CDR3aa: ASSEYWRESYGYT
v_gene: TRBV6-1; j_gene: TRBJ1-1; CDR3aa: ASSEAMNTEAF
v_gene: TRBV11-3; j_gene: TRBJ2-1; CDR3aa: ASSLGHAGGTYNEQF
v_gene: TRBV20-1; j_gene: TRBJ2-2; CDR3aa: SARDPSGNTGELF
v_gene: TRBV5-1; j_gene: TRBJ2-6; CDR3aa: ASSLGGTGANVLT
v_gene: TRBV2; j_gene: TRBJ2-5; CDR3aa: ASSALQETQY
v_gene: TRBV19; j_gene: TRBJ1-2; CDR3aa: ASSAFTGYYGYT
v_gene: TRBV7-9; j_gene: TRBJ1-5; CDR3aa: AGGAGEGGNQPQH
v_gene: TRBV30; j_gene: TRBJ1-1; CDR3aa: AWSKTLNTEAF
v_gene: TRBV5-1; j_gene: TRBJ2-2; CDR3aa: ASSLRESGELF
v_gene: TRBV19; j_gene: TRBJ2-1; CDR3aa: ASSYSGRGDEQF
v_gene: TRBV2; j_gene: TRBJ2-5; CDR3aa: ASREETSGGQETQY
v_gene: TRBV3-1; j_gene: TRBJ1-3; CDR3aa: ASSQHRDRGSTIY
v_gene: TRBV20-1; j_gene: TRBJ2-3; CDR3aa: SATRQGRTDTQY
v_gene: TRBV20-1; j_gene: TRBJ2-1; CDR3aa: SATRLRGGRSYNEQF
v_gene: TRBV5-5; j_gene: TRBJ1-4; CDR3aa: ASSFYGIGTTNEKLF
v_gene: TRBV20-1; j_gene: TRBJ1-6; CDR3aa: SAPPAGVGHLYNSPLH